This T cell receptor beta chain comes out of a study of T cell responses to AZD1222 COVID-19 vaccine. Study background: Second-dose intervals of approximately 4 or approximately 12 weeks were pooled.

Study-wide results and caveats: Spike-specific TCR repertoires showed rising breadth and depth after two AZD1222 doses.

This CDR3 has 13 amino acids. Per germline, CDR1 SQVTM and CDR2 ANQGSEA. With 4 bases clipped from V and 5 bases from J, the junction kept 4 bases outside the gene matches. Clones were read by immunoSEQ multiplex PCR, and TCRdb kept only the in-frame ones, dropping some. In the table there are tens of thousands of clones, around nine tenths of which are singletons. Notes on this clone: Its antigen is as yet unknown.

This sequence originates from an adult in good health. The chain recombines TRBV29-1 with TRBJ1-4; 7 bases are shared with TRBD1. The sample was peripheral blood, taken on day 0 of AZD1222 vaccination. CDR3 region: CSVATGTNEKLFF. The CDR3 DNA sequence: TGCAGCGTTGCGACAGGGACAAATGAAAAACTGTTTTTT.